The T cell receptor (beta chain) described here comes from a study of T cell repertoires in cytomegalovirus infection. Study-wide points: It was HLA-C-restricted CMV-specific TCR beta clonotypes that dominated the response ex vivo. Summed public TCR beta family frequency identified CMV carriers bearing the relevant HLA.

Details on this clonotype: The antigen is unknown. The junction and the germline gene differ at one end; a read error may be behind it.

Each CDR3 protein is one row after TCRdb ran MiXCR on the reads. The repertoire holds 150,000 to 200,000 distinct CDR3 sequences, with about 15% as singletons. Germline CDR1 MNHNY, CDR2 SVGAGI (reference sequence). This CDR3 spans 18 amino acids. This chain joins TRBV6-6 and TRBJ1-1; D remains ambiguous. This TCR derives from a human donor in good health (CMV status not recorded). Some clones in this sample may be carry-over from other donors' samples. The sample consisted of CD8+ T cells from PBMCs. CDR3 protein: CDSSYPQFGGSANTEAFF. In DNA, the CDR3 is TGTGACAGCAGTTACCCTCAATTCGGTGGCAGTGCGAACACTGAAGCTTTCTTT.